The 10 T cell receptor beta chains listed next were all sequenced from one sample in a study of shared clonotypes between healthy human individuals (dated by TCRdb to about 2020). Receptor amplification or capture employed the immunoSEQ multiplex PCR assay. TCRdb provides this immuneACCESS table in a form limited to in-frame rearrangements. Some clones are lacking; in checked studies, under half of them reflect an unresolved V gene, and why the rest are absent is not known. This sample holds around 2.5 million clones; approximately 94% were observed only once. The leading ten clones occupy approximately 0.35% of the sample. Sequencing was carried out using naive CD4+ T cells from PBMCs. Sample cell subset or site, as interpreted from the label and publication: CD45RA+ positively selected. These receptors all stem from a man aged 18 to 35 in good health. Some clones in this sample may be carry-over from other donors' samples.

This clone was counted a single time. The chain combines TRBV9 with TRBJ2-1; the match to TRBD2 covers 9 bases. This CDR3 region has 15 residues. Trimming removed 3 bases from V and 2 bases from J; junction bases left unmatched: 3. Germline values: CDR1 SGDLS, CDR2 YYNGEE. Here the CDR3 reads CASSGSGSTYNEQFF. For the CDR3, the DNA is TGTGCCAGCAGCGGTAGCGGGAGTACCTACAATGAGCAGTTCTTC.

This CDR3 reads CASSLREVGNNEQFF. The CDR3 DNA follows: TGTGCCAGCAGCTTACGAGAGGTTGGAAACAATGAGCAGTTCTTC. The chain recombines TRBV7-8 with TRBJ2-1, with D unresolved. This CDR3 comprises 15 residues. Germline loops: CDR1 SGHVS, CDR2 FQNEAQ. V was cut by 2 bases and J by 5 bases, with 13 bases left in between.

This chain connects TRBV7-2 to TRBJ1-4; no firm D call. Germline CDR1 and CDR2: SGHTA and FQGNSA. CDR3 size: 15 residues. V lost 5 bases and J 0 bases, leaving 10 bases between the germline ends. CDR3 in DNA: TGTGCCAGCAGCCCCCAGAGCACAACTAATGAAAAACTGTTTTTT. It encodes CASSPQSTTNEKLFF.

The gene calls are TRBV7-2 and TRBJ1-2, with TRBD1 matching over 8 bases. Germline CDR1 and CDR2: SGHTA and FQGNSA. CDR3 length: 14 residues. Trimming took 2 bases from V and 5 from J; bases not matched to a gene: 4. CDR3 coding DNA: TGTGCCAGCAGCTTAAGACAGGGGTGGTATGGCTACACCTTC. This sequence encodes CASSLRQGWYGYTF.

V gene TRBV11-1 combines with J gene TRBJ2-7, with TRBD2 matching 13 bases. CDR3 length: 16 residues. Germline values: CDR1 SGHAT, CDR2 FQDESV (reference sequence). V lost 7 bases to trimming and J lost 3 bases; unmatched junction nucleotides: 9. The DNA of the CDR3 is TGTGCCAGCACCCGGACTAGCGGGAGTCTTGTCTACGAGCAGTACTTC. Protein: CASTRTSGSLVYEQYF.

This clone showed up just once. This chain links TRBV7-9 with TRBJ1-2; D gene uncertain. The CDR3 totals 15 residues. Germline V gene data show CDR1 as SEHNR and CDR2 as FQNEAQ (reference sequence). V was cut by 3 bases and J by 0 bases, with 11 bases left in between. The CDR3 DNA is TGTGCCAGCAGCTTCACGGGAAATTCTAACTATGGCTACACCTTC. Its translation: CASSFTGNSNYGYTF.

The CDR3 DNA is TGTGCCAGTAGTATCAGGACTAGCGACGACGAGCAGTACTTC. Amino acids: CASSIRTSDDEQYF. This chain uses TRBV19 with TRBJ2-7, with 9 positions matching TRBD2. CDR1 and CDR2 from the germline V gene are LNHDA and SQIVND (reference sequence). There are 14 residues in the CDR3. The ends lost 3 bases at V and 5 bases at J; junction bases unmatched: 5. Supplemented by reference TRBV19 and TRBJ2-7, the full variable domain reads DGGITQSPKYLFRKEGQNVTLSCEQNLNHDAMYWYRQDPGQGLRLIYYSQIVNDFQKGDIAEGYSVSREKKESFPLTVTSAQKNPTAFYLCASSIRTSDDEQYFGPGTRLTVT.

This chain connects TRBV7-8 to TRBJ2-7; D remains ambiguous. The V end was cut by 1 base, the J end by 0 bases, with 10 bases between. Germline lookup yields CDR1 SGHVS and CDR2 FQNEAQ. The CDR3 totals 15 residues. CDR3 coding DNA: TGTGCCAGCAGCTTAGATAGGACGGCCTCCTACGAGCAGTACTTC. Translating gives CASSLDRTASYEQYF.

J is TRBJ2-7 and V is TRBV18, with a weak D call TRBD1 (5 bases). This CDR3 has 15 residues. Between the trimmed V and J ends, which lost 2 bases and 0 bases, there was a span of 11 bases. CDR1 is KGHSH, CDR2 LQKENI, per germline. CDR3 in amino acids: CASSPGITGSYEQYF. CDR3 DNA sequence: TGTGCCAGCTCACCAGGGATTACAGGCTCCTACGAGCAGTACTTC.

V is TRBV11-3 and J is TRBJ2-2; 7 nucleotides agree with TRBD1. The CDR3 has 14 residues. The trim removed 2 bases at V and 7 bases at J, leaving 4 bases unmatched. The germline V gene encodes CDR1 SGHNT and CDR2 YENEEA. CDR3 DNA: TGTGCCAGCAGCTTAACAGGGGCTAACGGGGAGCTGTTTTTT. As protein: CASSLTGANGELFF.